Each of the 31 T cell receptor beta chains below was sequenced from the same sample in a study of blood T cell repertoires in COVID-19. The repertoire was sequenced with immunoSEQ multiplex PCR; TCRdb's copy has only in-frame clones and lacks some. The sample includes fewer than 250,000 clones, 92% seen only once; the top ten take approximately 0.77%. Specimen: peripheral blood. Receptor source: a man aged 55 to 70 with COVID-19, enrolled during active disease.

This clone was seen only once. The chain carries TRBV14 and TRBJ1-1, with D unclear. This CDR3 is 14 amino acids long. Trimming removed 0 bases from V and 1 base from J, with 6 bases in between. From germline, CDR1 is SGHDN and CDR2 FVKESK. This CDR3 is CASSQEPGNTEAFF. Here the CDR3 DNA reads TGTGCCAGCAGCCAAGAACCAGGGAACACTGAAGCTTTCTTT.

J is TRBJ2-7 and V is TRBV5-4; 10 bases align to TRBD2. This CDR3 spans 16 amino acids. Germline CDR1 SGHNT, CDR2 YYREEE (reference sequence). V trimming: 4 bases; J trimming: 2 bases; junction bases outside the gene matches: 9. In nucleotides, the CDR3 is TGTGCCAGCAGCCCCACTAGCGGGAAAGTCACCTACGAGCAGTACTTC. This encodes CASSPTSGKVTYEQYF.

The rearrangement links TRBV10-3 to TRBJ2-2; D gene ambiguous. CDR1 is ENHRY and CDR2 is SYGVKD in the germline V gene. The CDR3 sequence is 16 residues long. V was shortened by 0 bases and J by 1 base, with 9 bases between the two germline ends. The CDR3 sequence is CAISESPPRNTGELFF. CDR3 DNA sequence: TGTGCCATCAGTGAGTCCCCCCCCAGGAACACCGGGGAGCTGTTTTTT.

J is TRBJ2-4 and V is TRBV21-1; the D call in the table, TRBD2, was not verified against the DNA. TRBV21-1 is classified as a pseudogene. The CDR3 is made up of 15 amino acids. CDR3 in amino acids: CASSKVWVGRDIQYF. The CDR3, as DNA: TGTGCCAGCAGCAAAGTCTGGGTTGGGAGAGACATTCAGTACTTC.

The CDR3 region has the DNA TGTGCCAGCAGCCCGACTAGCGGGGGGGCAGGCGAGCAGTACTTC. This sequence encodes CASSPTSGGAGEQYF. This chain joins TRBV7-9 and TRBJ2-7, with TRBD2 identical over 14 bases. Germline V gene lookup returns CDR1 SEHNR and CDR2 FQNEAQ (reference sequence). The CDR3 contains 15 residues. After removal of 5 bases from V and 6 bases from J, the junction contained 6 bases not matched to a gene. The full variable domain, its missing parts supplied by reference TRBV7-9 and TRBJ2-7, is DTGVSQNPRHKITKRGQNVTFRCDPISEHNRLYWYRQTLGQGPEFLTYFQNEAQLEKSRLLSDRFSAERPKGSFSTLEIQRTEQGDSAMYLCASSPTSGGAGEQYFGPGTRLTVT.

The CDR3 sequence: CASSQDPGGWTEAFF. In nucleotides, the CDR3 is TGTGCCAGCAGCCAAGATCCAGGGGGCTGGACTGAAGCTTTCTTT. The chain uses TRBV3-1 (or the pseudogene TRBV3-2) and TRBJ1-1, with TRBD1 matching 8 bases. The length of the CDR3 is 15 residues. Germline assignment: CDR1 LGHDT and CDR2 YNNKEL (reference sequence). J lost 5 bases, V lost 0 bases, and 5 bases had no gene match.

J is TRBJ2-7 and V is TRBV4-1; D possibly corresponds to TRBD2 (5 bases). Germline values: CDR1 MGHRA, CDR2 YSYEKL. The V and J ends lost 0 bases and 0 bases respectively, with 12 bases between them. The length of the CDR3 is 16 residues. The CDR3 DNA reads TGCGCCAGCAGCCAAGATTTGGCAGGACTCTCCTACGAGCAGTACTTC. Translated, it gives CASSQDLAGLSYEQYF.

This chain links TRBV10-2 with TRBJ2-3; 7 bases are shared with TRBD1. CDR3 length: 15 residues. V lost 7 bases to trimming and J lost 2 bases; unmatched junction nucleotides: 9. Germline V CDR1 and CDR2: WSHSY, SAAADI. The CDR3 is CASTETGTYTDTQYF. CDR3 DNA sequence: TGCGCCAGCACCGAGACAGGGACATACACAGATACGCAGTATTTT.

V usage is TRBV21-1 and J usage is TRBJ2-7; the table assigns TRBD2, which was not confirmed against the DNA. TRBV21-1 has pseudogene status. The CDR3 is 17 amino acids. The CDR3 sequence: CASSTNALLAGVYEQYF. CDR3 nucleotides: TGTGCCAGCAGCACTAACGCCCTACTAGCGGGAGTCTACGAGCAGTACTTC.

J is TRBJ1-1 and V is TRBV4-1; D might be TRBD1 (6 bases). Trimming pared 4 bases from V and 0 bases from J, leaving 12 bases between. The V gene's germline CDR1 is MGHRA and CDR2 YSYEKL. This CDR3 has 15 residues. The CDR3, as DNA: TGCGCCAGCAGCCCCAGGGGCAACCTGAACACTGAAGCTTTCTTT. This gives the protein CASSPRGNLNTEAFF.

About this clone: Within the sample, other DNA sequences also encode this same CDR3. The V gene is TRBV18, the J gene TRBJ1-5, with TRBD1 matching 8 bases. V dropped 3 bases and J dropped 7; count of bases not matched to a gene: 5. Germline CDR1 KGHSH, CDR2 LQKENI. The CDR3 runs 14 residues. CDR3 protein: CASSPGQGGQPQHF. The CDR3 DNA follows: TGTGCCAGCTCACCCGGACAGGGTGGCCAGCCCCAGCATTTT.

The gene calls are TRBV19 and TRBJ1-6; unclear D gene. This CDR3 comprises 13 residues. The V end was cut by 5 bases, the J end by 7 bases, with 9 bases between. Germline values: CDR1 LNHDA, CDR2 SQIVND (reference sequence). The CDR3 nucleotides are TGTGCCAGTAGTCTGGGCAGGAATTCACCCCTCCACTTT. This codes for CASSLGRNSPLHF.

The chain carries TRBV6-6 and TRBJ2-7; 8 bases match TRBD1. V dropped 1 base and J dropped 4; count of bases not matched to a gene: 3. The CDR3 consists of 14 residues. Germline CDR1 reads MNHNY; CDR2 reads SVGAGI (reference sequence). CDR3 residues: CASSYYQGAYEQYF. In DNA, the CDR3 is TGTGCCAGCAGTTACTATCAGGGGGCATACGAGCAGTACTTC.

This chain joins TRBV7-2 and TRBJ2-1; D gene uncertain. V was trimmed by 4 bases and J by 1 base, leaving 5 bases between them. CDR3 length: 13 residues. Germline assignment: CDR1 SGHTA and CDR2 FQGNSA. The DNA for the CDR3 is TGTGCCAGCAGCTCCTTATCCTACAATGAGCAGTTCTTC. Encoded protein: CASSSLSYNEQFF.

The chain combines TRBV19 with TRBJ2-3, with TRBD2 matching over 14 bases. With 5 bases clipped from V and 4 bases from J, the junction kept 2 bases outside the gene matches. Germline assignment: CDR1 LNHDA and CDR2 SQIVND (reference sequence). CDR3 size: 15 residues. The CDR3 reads CASSETSGRADTQYF. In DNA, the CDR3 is TGTGCCAGTAGTGAGACTAGCGGGAGGGCAGATACGCAGTATTTT.

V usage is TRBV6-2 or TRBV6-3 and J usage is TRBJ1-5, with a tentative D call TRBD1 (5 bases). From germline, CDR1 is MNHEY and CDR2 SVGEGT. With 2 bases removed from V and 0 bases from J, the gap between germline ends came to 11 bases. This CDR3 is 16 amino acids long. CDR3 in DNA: TGTGCCAGCAGTTACCGGCCCCAGGGTAGCAATCAGCCCCAGCATTTT. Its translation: CASSYRPQGSNQPQHF.

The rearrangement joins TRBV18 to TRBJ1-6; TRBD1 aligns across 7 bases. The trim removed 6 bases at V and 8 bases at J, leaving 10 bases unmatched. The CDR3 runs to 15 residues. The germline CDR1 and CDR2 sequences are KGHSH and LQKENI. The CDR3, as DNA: TGTGCCAGCTCTCCAAGGGTCCAGGGGGATTCACCCCTCCACTTT. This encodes CASSPRVQGDSPLHF. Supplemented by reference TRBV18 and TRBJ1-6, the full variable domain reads NAGVMQNPRHLVRRRGQEARLRCSPMKGHSHVYWYRQLPEEGLKFMVYLQKENIIDESGMPKERFSAEFPKEGPSILRIQQVVRGDSAAYFCASSPRVQGDSPLHFGNGTRLTVT.

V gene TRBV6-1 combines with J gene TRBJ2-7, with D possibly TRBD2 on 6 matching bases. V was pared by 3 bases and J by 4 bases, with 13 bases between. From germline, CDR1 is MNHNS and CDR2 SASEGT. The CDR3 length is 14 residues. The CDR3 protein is CASSEFSGLYEQYF. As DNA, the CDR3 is TGTGCCAGCAGTGAGTTTTCGGGACTTTACGAGCAGTACTTC.

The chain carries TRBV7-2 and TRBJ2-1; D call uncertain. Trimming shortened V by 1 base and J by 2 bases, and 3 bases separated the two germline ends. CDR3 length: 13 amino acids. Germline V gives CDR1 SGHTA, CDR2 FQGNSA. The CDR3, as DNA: TGTGCCAGCAGCTTAGGGCCCTACAATGAGCAGTTCTTC. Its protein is CASSLGPYNEQFF.

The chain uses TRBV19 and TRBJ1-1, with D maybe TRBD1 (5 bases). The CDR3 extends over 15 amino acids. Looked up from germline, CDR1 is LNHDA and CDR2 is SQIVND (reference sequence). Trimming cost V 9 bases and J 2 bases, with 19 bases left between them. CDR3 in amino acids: CASTSGLKLNTEAFF. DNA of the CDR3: TGTGCCAGCACCTCGGGACTGAAATTAAACACTGAAGCTTTCTTT.

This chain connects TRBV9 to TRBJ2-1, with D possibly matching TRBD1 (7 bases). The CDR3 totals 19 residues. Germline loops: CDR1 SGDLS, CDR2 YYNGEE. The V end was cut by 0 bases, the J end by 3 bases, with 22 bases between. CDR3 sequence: CASSVASNGQGGFYNEQFF. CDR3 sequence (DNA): TGTGCCAGCAGCGTAGCGTCTAATGGTCAGGGGGGATTCTACAATGAGCAGTTCTTC.

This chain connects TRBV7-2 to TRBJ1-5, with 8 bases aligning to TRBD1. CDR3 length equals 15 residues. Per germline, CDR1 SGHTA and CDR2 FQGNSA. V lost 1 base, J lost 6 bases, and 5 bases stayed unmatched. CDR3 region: CASSLGTGKIQPQHF. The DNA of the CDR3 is TGTGCCAGCAGCTTAGGGACAGGGAAGATTCAGCCCCAGCATTTT.

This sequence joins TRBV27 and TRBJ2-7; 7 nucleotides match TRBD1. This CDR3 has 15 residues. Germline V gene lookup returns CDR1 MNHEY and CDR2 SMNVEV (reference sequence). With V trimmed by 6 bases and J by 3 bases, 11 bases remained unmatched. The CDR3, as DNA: TGTGCCAGCAGCCCAACAGGGGTCGGTGGCTACGAGCAGTACTTC. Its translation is CASSPTGVGGYEQYF.

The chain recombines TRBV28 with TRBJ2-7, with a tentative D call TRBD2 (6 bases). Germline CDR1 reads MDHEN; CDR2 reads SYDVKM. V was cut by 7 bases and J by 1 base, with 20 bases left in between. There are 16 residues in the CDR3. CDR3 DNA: TGTGCCAGCAATCCCGCCGGGACTGCCCGTTCCTACGAGCAGTACTTC. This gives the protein CASNPAGTARSYEQYF.

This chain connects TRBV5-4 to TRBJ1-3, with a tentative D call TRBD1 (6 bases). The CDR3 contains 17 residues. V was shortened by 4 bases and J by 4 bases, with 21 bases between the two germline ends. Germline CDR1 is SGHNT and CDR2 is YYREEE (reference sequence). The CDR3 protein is CASSPNNRQVSGNTIYF. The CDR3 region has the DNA TGTGCCAGCAGCCCCAATAATCGACAGGTTTCGGGAAACACCATATATTTT.

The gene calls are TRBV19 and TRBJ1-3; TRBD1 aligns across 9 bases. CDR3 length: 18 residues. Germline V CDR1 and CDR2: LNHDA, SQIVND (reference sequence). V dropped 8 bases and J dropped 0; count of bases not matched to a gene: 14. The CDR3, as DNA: TGTGCCAGTCCGATAGGACAGGGGTCAGCTCACTCTGGAAACACCATATATTTT. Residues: CASPIGQGSAHSGNTIYF.

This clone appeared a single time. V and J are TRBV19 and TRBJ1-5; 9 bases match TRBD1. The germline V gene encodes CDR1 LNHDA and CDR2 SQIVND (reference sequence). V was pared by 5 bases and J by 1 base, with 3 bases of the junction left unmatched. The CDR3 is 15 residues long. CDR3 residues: CASSWTGASNQPQHF. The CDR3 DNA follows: TGTGCCAGTAGTTGGACAGGGGCGAGCAATCAGCCCCAGCATTTT.

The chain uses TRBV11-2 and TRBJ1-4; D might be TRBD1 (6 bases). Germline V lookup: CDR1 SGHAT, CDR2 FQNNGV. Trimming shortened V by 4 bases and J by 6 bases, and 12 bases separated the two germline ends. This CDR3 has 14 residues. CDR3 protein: CASSSTPGDEKLFF. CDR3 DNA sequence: TGTGCCAGCAGCTCGACCCCAGGGGATGAAAAACTGTTTTTT.

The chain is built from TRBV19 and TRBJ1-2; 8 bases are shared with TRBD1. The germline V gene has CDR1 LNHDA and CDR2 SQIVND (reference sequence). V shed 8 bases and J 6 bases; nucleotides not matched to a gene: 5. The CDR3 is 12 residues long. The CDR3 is CASHGQGNGYTF. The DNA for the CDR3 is TGTGCCAGTCATGGACAGGGTAATGGCTACACCTTC.

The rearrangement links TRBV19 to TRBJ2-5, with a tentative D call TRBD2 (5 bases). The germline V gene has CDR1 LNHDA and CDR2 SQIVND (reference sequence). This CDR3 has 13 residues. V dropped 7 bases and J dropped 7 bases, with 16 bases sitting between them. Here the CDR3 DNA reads TGTGCCAGTAACCAAAGCCCCCGGGGGACCCAGTACTTC. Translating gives CASNQSPRGTQYF.

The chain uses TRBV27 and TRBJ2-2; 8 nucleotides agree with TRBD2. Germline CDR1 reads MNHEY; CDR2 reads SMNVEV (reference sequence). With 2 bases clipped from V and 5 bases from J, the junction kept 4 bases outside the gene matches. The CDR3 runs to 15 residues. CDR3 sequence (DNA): TGTGCCAGCAGTTTAGGGCGGGGGGAAACCGGGGAGCTGTTTTTT. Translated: CASSLGRGETGELFF.